This entry lists 9 T cell receptor beta chains sequenced from one sample in a study of shared clonotypes between healthy human individuals. Clones were sequenced by immunoSEQ multiplex PCR, and TCRdb holds only the in-frame ones, with some missing. The table includes approximately 1.5 million clones, just under 99% detected once. Sequenced material: naive CD4+ T cells sorted from blood. Subset described: CD45RA+ positively selected. Receptors were obtained from a man younger than 40 in good health.

The gene calls are TRBV18 and TRBJ2-2, with D maybe TRBD2 (6 bases). The V gene lost 9 bases and the J gene lost 2 bases, with 13 bases spanning the gap. CDR1 is KGHSH, CDR2 LQKENI, per germline. The length of the CDR3 is 14 residues. The CDR3 sequence: CASQEGGNTGELFF. In nucleotides, the CDR3 is TGTGCCAGTCAGGAGGGAGGAAACACCGGGGAGCTGTTTTTT.

The chain combines TRBV5-1 with TRBJ2-5, with D unclear. The V end lost 0 bases, the J end lost 4 bases, and 16 bases lay between the germline ends. The CDR3 runs to 16 residues. From germline, CDR1 is SGHRS and CDR2 YFSETQ. The CDR3 bases are TGCGCCAGCAGCTTGGCTAGTTACTCTTTGGGAGAGACCCAGTACTTC. Encoded protein: CASSLASYSLGETQYF.

CDR3 sequence (DNA): TGTGCCAGCAGCTCCGGGCCGAACACTGAAGCTTTCTTT. Protein sequence: CASSSGPNTEAFF. This rearrangement joins TRBV7-2 to TRBJ1-1; no reliable D call. CDR1 is SGHTA and CDR2 is FQGNSA in the germline V gene. V dropped 4 bases and J dropped 1 base, with 7 bases sitting between them. This CDR3 comprises 13 residues.

V is TRBV19 and J is TRBJ1-3; 7 bases fit TRBD1. Looked up from germline, CDR1 is LNHDA and CDR2 is SQIVND (reference sequence). Unmatched junction bases numbered 5, after V lost 6 bases and J lost 0 bases. The CDR3 loop spans 15 amino acids. This CDR3 reads CASSPGQYSGNTIYF. The CDR3 DNA reads as TGTGCCAGTAGCCCGGGACAGTACTCTGGAAACACCATATATTTT.

The V call is TRBV29-1, the J call TRBJ1-4; 7 nucleotides agree with TRBD1. Germline-derived CDR1 and CDR2 are SQVTM and ANQGSEA. Trimming at V came to 6 bases and at J to 12 bases, leaving 7 bases not matched to a gene. The CDR3 consists of 11 residues. As DNA, the CDR3 is TGCAGCGTAGCGCGGACAGGAGAACTGTTTTTT. Translating gives CSVARTGELFF. The complete variable domain, with remaining parts taken from reference TRBV29-1 and TRBJ1-4, reads SAVISQKPSRDICQRGTSLTIQCQVDSQVTMMFWYRQQPGQSLTLIATANQGSEATYESGFVIDKFPISRPNLTFSTLTVSNMSPEDSSIYLCSVARTGELFFGSGTQLSVL.

The gene calls are TRBV5-1 and TRBJ2-5; 7 bases match TRBD2. CDR3 length: 14 amino acids. Trimming cost V 8 bases and J 5 bases; bases outside gene matches: 12. Germline V gene lookup returns CDR1 SGHRS and CDR2 YFSETQ. The CDR3 DNA follows: TGCGCCAGTCTACCCGAAGCGGGAAGCGAGACCCAGTACTTC. Translated, it gives CASLPEAGSETQYF.

The V gene is TRBV14, the J gene TRBJ1-1, with TRBD1 as a possible D gene (5 bases). Germline CDR1 SGHDN, CDR2 FVKESK. The length of the CDR3 is 16 residues. Trimming removed 1 base from V and 0 bases from J, with 12 bases in between. The CDR3 nucleotides read TGTGCCAGCAGCCAAGGAGGCTTCAGGGTGAACACTGAAGCTTTCTTT. It is translated as CASSQGGFRVNTEAFF.

The chain uses TRBV7-2 and TRBJ2-1; TRBD2 aligns across 9 bases. The CDR3 is 17 amino acids. V was clipped by 2 bases and J by 8 bases; unmatched bases: 13. CDR1 SGHTA and CDR2 FQGNSA come from the germline V gene. CDR3 sequence: CASSLRVRGLAIDEQFF. CDR3 bases: TGTGCCAGCAGCTTAAGGGTTCGGGGACTAGCTATCGATGAGCAGTTCTTC.

Only one count was recorded for this clone. This sequence joins TRBV19 and TRBJ1-1; D is uncertain. From germline, CDR1 is LNHDA and CDR2 SQIVND (reference sequence). This CDR3 has 13 amino acids. V shed 6 bases and J shed 1 base, with 9 bases lying between them. The CDR3 is CASSRVANTEAFF. The CDR3 DNA sequence: TGTGCCAGTAGCCGCGTGGCGAACACTGAAGCTTTCTTT.